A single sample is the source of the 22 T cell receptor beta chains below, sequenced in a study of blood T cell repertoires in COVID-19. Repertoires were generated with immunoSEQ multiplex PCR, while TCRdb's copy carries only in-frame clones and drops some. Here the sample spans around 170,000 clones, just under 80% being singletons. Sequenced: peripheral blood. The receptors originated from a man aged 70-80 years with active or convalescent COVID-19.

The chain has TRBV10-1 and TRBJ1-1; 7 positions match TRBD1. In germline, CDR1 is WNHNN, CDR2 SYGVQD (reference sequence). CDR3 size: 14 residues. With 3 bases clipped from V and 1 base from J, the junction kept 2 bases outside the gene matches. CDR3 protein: CASSERTGNTEAFF. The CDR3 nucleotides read TGCGCCAGCAGTGAACGGACAGGGAACACTGAAGCTTTCTTT.

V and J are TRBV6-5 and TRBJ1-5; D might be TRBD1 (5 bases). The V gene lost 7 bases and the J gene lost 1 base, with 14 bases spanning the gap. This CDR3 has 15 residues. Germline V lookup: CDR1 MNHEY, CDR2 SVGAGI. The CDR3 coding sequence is TGTGCCAGCACCTTAGGGGTGGGCAGCAATCAGCCCCAGCATTTT. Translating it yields CASTLGVGSNQPQHF.

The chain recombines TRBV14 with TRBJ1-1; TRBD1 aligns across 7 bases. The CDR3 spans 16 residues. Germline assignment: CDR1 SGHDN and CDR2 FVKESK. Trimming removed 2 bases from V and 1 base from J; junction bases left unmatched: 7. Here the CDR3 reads CASSQRSGTANTEAFF. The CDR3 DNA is TGTGCCAGCAGCCAACGGTCCGGGACAGCGAACACTGAAGCTTTCTTT.

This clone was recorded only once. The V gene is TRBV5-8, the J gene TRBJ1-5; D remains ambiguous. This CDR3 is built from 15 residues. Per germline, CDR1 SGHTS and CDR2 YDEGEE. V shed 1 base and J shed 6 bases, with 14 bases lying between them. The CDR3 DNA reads TGTGCCAGCAGCTTGAGAGGGTATGTAATTCAGCCCCAGCATTTT. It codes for CASSLRGYVIQPQHF. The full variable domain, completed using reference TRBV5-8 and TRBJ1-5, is EAGVTQSPTHLIKTRGQQATLRCSPISGHTSVYWYQQALGLGLQFLLWYDEGEERNRGNFPPRFSGRQFPNYSSELNVNALELEDSALYLCASSLRGYVIQPQHFGDGTRLSIL.

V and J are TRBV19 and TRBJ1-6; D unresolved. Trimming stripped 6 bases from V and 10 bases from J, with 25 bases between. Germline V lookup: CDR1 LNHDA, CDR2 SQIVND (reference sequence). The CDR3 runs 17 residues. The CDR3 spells CASSPSSGNPLGSPLHF. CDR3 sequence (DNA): TGTGCCAGTAGCCCGAGTTCGGGGAACCCTCTAGGGTCACCCCTCCACTTT.

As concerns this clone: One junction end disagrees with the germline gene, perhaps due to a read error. The CDR3 here is CASSLGFGVETQYF. In nucleotides, the CDR3 is TGTGCTAGCAGCTTAGGGTTCGGGGTAGAGACCCAGTACTTC. This sequence joins TRBV7-7 and TRBJ2-5; a weak D match, TRBD2 (5 bases). The CDR3 runs to 14 residues. Germline CDR1 SSHAT, CDR2 FNYEAQ (reference sequence).

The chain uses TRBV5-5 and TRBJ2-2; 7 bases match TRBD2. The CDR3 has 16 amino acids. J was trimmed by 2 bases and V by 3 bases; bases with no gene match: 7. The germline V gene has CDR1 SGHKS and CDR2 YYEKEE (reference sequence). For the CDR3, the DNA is TGTGCCAGCAGCTCCCCTAGCGGCCTCAACACCGGGGAGCTGTTTTTT. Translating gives CASSSPSGLNTGELFF.

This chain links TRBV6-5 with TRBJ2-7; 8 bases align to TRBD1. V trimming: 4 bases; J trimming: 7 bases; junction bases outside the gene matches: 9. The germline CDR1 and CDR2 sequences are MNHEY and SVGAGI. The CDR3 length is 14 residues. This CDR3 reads CASSLQGGTGEQYF. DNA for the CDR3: TGTGCCAGCAGTTTACAGGGGGGTACGGGGGAGCAGTACTTC.

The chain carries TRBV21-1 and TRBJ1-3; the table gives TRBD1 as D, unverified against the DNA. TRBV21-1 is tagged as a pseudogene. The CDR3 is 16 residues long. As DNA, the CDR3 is TGTGCCAGCCGTGGGCCAGGCCTTCTCTCTGGAAACACCATATATTTT. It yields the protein CASRGPGLLSGNTIYF.

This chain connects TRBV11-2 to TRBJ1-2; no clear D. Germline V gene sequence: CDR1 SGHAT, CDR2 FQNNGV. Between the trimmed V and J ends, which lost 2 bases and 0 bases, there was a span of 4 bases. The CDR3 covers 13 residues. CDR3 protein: CASSLSANYGYTF. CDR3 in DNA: TGTGCCAGCAGCTTATCAGCTAACTATGGCTACACCTTC.

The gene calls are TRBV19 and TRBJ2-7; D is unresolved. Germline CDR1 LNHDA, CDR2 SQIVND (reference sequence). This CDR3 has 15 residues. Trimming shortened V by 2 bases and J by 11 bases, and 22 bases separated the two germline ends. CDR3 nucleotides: TGTGCCAGTAGTATAAACCGATTCGTGGGCTCGAGCAAGTACTTC. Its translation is CASSINRFVGSSKYF.

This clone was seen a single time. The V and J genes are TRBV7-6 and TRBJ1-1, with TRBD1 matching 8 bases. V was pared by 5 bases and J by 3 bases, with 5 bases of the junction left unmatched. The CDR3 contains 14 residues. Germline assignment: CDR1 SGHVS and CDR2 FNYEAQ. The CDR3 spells CASSPETGDTEAFF. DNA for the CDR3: TGTGCCAGCAGCCCAGAGACAGGGGACACTGAAGCTTTCTTT.

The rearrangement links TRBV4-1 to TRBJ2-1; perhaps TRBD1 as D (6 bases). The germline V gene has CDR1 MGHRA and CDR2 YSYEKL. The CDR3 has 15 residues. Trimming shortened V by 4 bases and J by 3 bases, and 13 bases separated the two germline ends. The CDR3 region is CASSLQGRFYNEQFF. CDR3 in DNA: TGCGCCAGCAGCCTACAGGGTAGGTTCTACAATGAGCAGTTCTTC.

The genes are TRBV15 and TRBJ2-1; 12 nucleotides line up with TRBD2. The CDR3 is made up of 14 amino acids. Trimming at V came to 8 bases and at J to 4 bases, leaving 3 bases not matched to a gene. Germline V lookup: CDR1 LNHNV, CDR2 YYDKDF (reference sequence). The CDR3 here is CATRLAGAYNEQFF. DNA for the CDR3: TGTGCCACCCGACTAGCGGGAGCGTACAATGAGCAGTTCTTC.

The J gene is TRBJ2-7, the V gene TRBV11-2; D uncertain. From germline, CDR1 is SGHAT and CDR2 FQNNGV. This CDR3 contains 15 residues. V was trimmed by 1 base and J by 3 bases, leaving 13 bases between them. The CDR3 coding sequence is TGTGCCAGCAGCTTAGGCGGTCCGGTAGTCTACGAGCAGTACTTC. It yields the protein CASSLGGPVVYEQYF.

In DNA, the CDR3 is TGCGCCAGCAGCTTGGAGGCAGGTGGTAATTCACCCCTCCACTTT. It encodes CASSLEAGGNSPLHF. The V and J genes are TRBV5-1 and TRBJ1-6; D is uncertain. V was pared by 0 bases and J by 6 bases, with 10 bases between. The CDR3 runs to 15 residues. Germline CDR1 is SGHRS and CDR2 is YFSETQ.

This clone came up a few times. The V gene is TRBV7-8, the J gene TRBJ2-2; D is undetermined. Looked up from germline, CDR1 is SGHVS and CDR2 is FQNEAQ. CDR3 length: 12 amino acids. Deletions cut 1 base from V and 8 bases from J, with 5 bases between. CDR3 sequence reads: CASSLVTGELFF. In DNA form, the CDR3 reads TGTGCCAGCAGCTTAGTAACAGGGGAGCTGTTTTTT.

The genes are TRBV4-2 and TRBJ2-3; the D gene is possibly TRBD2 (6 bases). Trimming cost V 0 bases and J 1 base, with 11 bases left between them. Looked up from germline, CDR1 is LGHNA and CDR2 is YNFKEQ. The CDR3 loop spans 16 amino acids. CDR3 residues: CASSQDPGSGTDTQYF. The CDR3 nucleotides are TGTGCCAGCAGCCAAGATCCCGGGAGCGGCACAGATACGCAGTATTTT.

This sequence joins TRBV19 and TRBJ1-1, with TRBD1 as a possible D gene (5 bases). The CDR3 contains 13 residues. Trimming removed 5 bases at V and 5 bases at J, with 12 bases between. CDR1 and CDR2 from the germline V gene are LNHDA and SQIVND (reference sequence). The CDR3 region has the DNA TGTGCCAGTAGTGTAACCAGGGAAACTGAAGCTTTCTTT. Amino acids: CASSVTRETEAFF.

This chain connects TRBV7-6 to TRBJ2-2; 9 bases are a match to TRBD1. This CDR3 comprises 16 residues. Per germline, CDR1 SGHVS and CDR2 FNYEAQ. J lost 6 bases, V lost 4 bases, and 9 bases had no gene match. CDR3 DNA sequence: TGTGCCAGCAGCTGGCGACGGGACAGGGCGGCCGGGGAGCTGTTTTTT. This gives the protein CASSWRRDRAAGELFF.

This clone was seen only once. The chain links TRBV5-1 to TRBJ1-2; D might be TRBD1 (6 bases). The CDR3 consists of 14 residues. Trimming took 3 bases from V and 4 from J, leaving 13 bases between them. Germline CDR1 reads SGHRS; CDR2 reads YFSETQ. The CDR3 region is CASSSDTGSYGYTF. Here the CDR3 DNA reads TGCGCCAGCAGCTCGGATACAGGGTCCTATGGCTACACCTTC. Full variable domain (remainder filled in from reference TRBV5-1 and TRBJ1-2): KAGVTQTPRYLIKTRGQQVTLSCSPISGHRSVSWYQQTPGQGLQFLFEYFSETQRNKGNFPGRFSGRQFSNSRSEMNVSTLELGDSALYLCASSSDTGSYGYTFGSGTRLTVV.

The CDR3 is CASSRNRGMTSGNTIYF. CDR3 sequence (DNA): TGTGCCAGCAGTCGGAACAGGGGAATGACGTCTGGAAACACCATATATTTT. The rearrangement uses TRBV6-6 and TRBJ1-3, with 7 positions matching TRBD1. V gave up 5 bases and J gave up 1 base; unmatched junction bases: 11. The CDR3 is 17 amino acids. Germline values: CDR1 MNHNY, CDR2 SVGAGI (reference sequence).